This T cell receptor beta chain was sequenced for a study of blood T cell repertoires in COVID-19. In the study overall: Acute and convalescent COVID-19 samples came from the United States, Italy and Spain.

Here immunoSEQ multiplex PCR was the method, and the copy in TCRdb shows in-frame clones only, minus some. The repertoire has under 300,000 clones, approximately 86% of them found once; the top ten carry around 13%. The length of the CDR3 is 15 residues. V was shortened by 6 bases and J by 5 bases, with 17 bases between the two germline ends. CDR1 MDHEN and CDR2 SYDVKM come from the germline V gene. J is TRBJ1-5 and V is TRBV28; the D gene is possibly TRBD1 (5 bases). The TCR comes from a woman between 65 and 79 years old with COVID-19, enrolled during active disease. The source material was peripheral blood. The CDR3 region has the DNA TGTGCCAGCAGGCCAATTCGGGGGGGTCATCAGCCCCAGCATTTT. Amino acid sequence: CASRPIRGGHQPQHF.